The TCR beta chain described here comes from a study of blood T cell repertoires in COVID-19. Study information: The United States, Italy and Spain provided the acute and convalescent COVID-19 samples. Sources were T cells, B-cell-depleted T cells, or PBMCs; the material itself was cDNA or gDNA.

How the authors handled the data: Estimation of nucleated cell counts was performed using reference gene primer amplification. Clones were sequenced by immunoSEQ multiplex PCR, and TCRdb holds only the in-frame ones, with some missing. D and trimming were read from the DNA, whereas the V and J calls and clone size are those reported in that table. Here the sample spans approximately 83,000 clones, 77% being singletons. There are 12 residues in the CDR3. Looked up from germline, CDR1 is SEHNR and CDR2 is FQNEAQ (reference sequence). V lost 5 bases and J lost 7, with 6 bases in between. The chain uses TRBV7-9 and TRBJ1-6; no clear D. The sample comprised peripheral blood. The sequence derives from a woman older than 75 with acute or convalescent COVID-19. The CDR3 loop reads CASSPENSPLHF. The DNA of the CDR3 is TGTGCCAGCAGCCCCGAGAATTCACCCCTCCACTTT.